The sample holds one count of the clone carrying this T cell receptor (beta chain). What it binds is unknown. The data were obtained in a study of shared clonotypes between healthy human individuals. General study points: Clonotype sharing among donors was expected to depend on sequencing depth. All-four-donor shared clonotypes had higher generation probabilities than non-shared clonotypes did. Despite large depth, sorted-subset datasets appeared incompletely sequenced.

Selected positively for CCR7 and CD45RO-negative, naive CD8 cells excluded terminally differentiated effector memory CD45RA+ cells. Germline lookup yields CDR1 SGHVS and CDR2 FNYEAQ. V was shortened by 6 bases and J by 2 bases, with 2 bases between the two germline ends. This CDR3 has 10 amino acids. The protocol was immunoSEQ multiplex PCR, while the TCRdb copy is restricted to in-frame clones and leaves out a portion. The profile covers hundreds of thousands of clones, with roughly 98% appearing a single time and 0.25% to 0.35% taken by the ten largest. The material sequenced was naive CD8+ T cells sorted from blood. The sequence was collected from a man aged 25-45 years in good health. The gene calls are TRBV7-6 and TRBJ2-7; no firm D call. CDR3 nucleotides: TGTGCCAGCAGGCCCTACGAGCAGTACTTC. It encodes CASRPYEQYF.